The T cell receptor (beta chain) described here comes from a study of radiotherapy plus CTLA-4 blockade in lung cancer. Focal radiation plus CTLA-4 blockade with ipilimumab was administered to patients who had chemo-refractory metastatic non-small-cell lung cancer. V was trimmed by 4 bases and J by 0 bases, leaving 20 bases between them. CDR1 and CDR2 (germline): SGHKS, YYEKEE (reference sequence). The CDR3 runs 19 residues. A remark on this clone: Its antigen remains unknown.

Profiling relied on immunoSEQ multiplex PCR, and the TCRdb table lists in-frame clones only, not all of them. The table includes approximately 95,000 clones, approximately 78% detected once. Points from the study as a whole: The best predictor of response was reported to be early blood T cell clone dynamics, with interferon-beta. Among blood TCR repertoires after radiotherapy plus ipilimumab, tumor-derived clones expanded.

The chain employs TRBV5-5 and TRBJ2-6, with a weak D call TRBD1 (5 bases). Sequencing was performed on peripheral blood, taken from a patient treated with radiotherapy plus ipilimumab. This TCR derives from a human donor with non-small cell lung cancer who had a partial response to radiotherapy plus ipilimumab. The CDR3, as DNA: TGTGCCAGCAGCCTAACCCCCCCAGGGTACAGCTCTGGGGCCAACGTCCTGACTTTC. Translated, it gives CASSLTPPGYSSGANVLTF. The full variable domain, in which reference TRBV5-5 and TRBJ2-6 provide the parts outside the CDR3, is DAGVTQSPTHLIKTRGQQVTLRCSPISGHKSVSWYQQVLGQGPQFIFQYYEKEERGRGNFPDRFSARQFPNYSSELNVNALLLGDSALYLCASSLTPPGYSSGANVLTFGAGSRLTVL.